These 19 T cell receptor beta chains share one sample of origin, sequenced in a study of shared clonotypes between healthy human individuals. Generated by immunoSEQ multiplex PCR, the TCRdb table keeps only in-frame clones and is missing some. The data show hundreds of thousands of clones, around 78% seen once. Sequenced: memory CD4+ T cells sorted from blood. The subset denotes: CD45RA-negative fraction. The receptors derive from a woman aged 25-40 years in good health.

The chain is built from TRBV12-5 and TRBJ2-3, with 14 bases lining up with TRBD2. This CDR3 has 18 amino acids. J was trimmed by 3 bases and V by 1 base; bases with no gene match: 6. Per the germline V gene, CDR1 is LGHNT and CDR2 is FRNRAP. Here the CDR3 reads CASGLDPGTSGSTDTQYF. The CDR3 DNA is TGTGCTAGTGGTTTGGACCCCGGGACTAGCGGGAGTACAGATACGCAGTATTTT.

The chain combines TRBV5-4 with TRBJ2-5, with D tentatively TRBD2 (6 bases). V lost 0 bases to trimming and J lost 3 bases, with 9 bases between them. Per the germline V gene, CDR1 is SGHNT and CDR2 is YYREEE (reference sequence). This CDR3 spans 14 amino acids. The DNA for the CDR3 is TGTGCCAGCAGCTTGGGAGGAGGGGAAGAGACCCAGTACTTC. This sequence encodes CASSLGGGEETQYF.

The chain combines TRBV7-9 with TRBJ2-3; 9 bases map to TRBD2. This CDR3 comprises 16 residues. Trimming cost V 0 bases and J 2 bases; bases outside gene matches: 3. Germline assignment: CDR1 SEHNR and CDR2 FQNEAQ (reference sequence). The CDR3 nucleotides are TGTGCCAGCAGCTTAGCGACTAGCGGATACACAGATACGCAGTATTTT. As protein: CASSLATSGYTDTQYF.

This clone appeared a few times. V usage is TRBV30 and J usage is TRBJ2-3; D remains unclear. Germline values: CDR1 GTSNPN, CDR2 SVGIG (reference sequence). CDR3 size: 12 residues. V gave up 4 bases and J gave up 7 bases, with 12 bases separating them. The DNA for the CDR3 is TGTGCCTGGACTAGTATTAATTATACGCAGTATTTT. The encoded protein is CAWTSINYTQYF.

The chain links TRBV5-1 to TRBJ2-6; D ambiguous. The CDR3 sequence is 18 residues long. Germline V gene sequence: CDR1 SGHRS, CDR2 YFSETQ. Trimming took 0 bases from V and 0 from J, leaving 13 bases between them. The CDR3 nucleotides read TGCGCCAGCAGCTTGGGTCTAAGTGGGTCCTCTGGGGCCAACGTCCTGACTTTC. It yields the protein CASSLGLSGSSGANVLTF.

The chain recombines TRBV30 with TRBJ1-1, with 9 bases fitting TRBD1. This CDR3 comprises 15 residues. V lost 3 bases to trimming and J lost 0 bases; unmatched junction nucleotides: 5. Per the germline V gene, CDR1 is GTSNPN and CDR2 is SVGIG (reference sequence). The CDR3 reads CAWSFRDRVNTEAFF. The DNA of the CDR3 is TGTGCCTGGAGCTTCCGGGACAGGGTGAACACTGAAGCTTTCTTT.

This chain joins TRBV7-2 and TRBJ2-2; D tentatively fits TRBD1 or TRBD2 (5 bases each). Germline-derived CDR1 and CDR2 are SGHTA and FQGNSA. The V end was cut by 2 bases, the J end by 6 bases, with 19 bases between. The length of the CDR3 is 17 residues. CDR3: CASSLRPPGPAPGELFF. CDR3 nucleotide sequence: TGTGCCAGCAGCTTACGACCCCCGGGACCAGCCCCCGGGGAGCTGTTTTTT.

This clone was picked up many times. This sequence joins TRBV6-5 and TRBJ2-7; D is perhaps TRBD2 (6 bases). The V and J ends lost 4 bases and 2 bases respectively, with 9 bases between them. Germline CDR1 MNHEY, CDR2 SVGAGI. There are 13 residues in the CDR3. The CDR3 protein is CASSFRETYEQYF. CDR3 DNA sequence: TGTGCCAGCAGTTTCCGGGAGACCTACGAGCAGTACTTC.

V and J are TRBV29-1 and TRBJ2-3; D assignment may be TRBD1 or TRBD2 (5 bases each). The V gene's germline CDR1 is SQVTM and CDR2 ANQGSEA. Trimming shortened V by 1 base and J by 7 bases, and 6 bases separated the two germline ends. CDR3 length: 11 residues. The CDR3 here is CSVEGGNTQYF. CDR3 coding DNA: TGCAGCGTTGAAGGGGGGAATACGCAGTATTTT.

V is TRBV28 and J is TRBJ2-7; 13 nucleotides agree with TRBD2. Looked up from germline, CDR1 is MDHEN and CDR2 is SYDVKM. V dropped 6 bases and J dropped 2; count of bases not matched to a gene: 4. This CDR3 spans 15 amino acids. CDR3 loop: CASRRLAGGTYEQYF. CDR3 DNA sequence: TGTGCCAGCAGGAGACTAGCGGGAGGTACCTACGAGCAGTACTTC.

This rearrangement joins TRBV29-1 to TRBJ1-5, with a possible D match to TRBD1 (5 bases). V lost 6 bases and J 4 bases, leaving 10 bases between the germline ends. CDR3 length: 12 amino acids. Per the germline V gene, CDR1 is SQVTM and CDR2 is ANQGSEA. In nucleotides, the CDR3 is TGCAGCGTCGGGACGGCTAATCAGCCCCAGCATTTT. Protein product: CSVGTANQPQHF.

The chain has TRBV7-9 and TRBJ2-5, with a weak D call TRBD2 (6 bases). Germline V gene lookup returns CDR1 SEHNR and CDR2 FQNEAQ (reference sequence). There are 13 residues in the CDR3. Between the trimmed V and J ends, which lost 6 bases and 0 bases, there was a span of 8 bases. CDR3 nucleotide sequence: TGTGCCAGCAGACCGGGGGACCAAGAGACCCAGTACTTC. It is translated as CASRPGDQETQYF.

The chain recombines TRBV14 with TRBJ1-1; D is undetermined. The V end lost 4 bases, the J end lost 6 bases, and 15 bases lay between the germline ends. Germline-derived CDR1 and CDR2 are SGHDN and FVKESK. This CDR3 has 14 residues. Here the CDR3 reads CASSPRAAASEAFF. CDR3 in DNA: TGTGCCAGCAGCCCACGGGCCGCGGCTTCTGAAGCTTTCTTT.

This chain links TRBV28 with TRBJ1-5; D not certain. The CDR3 extends over 16 amino acids. V gave up 3 bases and J gave up 2 bases, with 14 bases separating them. Germline CDR1 reads MDHEN; CDR2 reads SYDVKM. The CDR3 loop reads CASSFVRRPGNQPQHF. Written as DNA, the CDR3 is TGTGCCAGCAGTTTCGTACGAAGACCTGGCAATCAGCCCCAGCATTTT.

The V call is TRBV5-1, the J call TRBJ2-3, with no clear D. Germline CDR1 is SGHRS and CDR2 is YFSETQ. This CDR3 has 14 residues. V lost 2 bases to trimming and J lost 0 bases, with 7 bases between them. CDR3 DNA: TGCGCCAGCAGCTTCATTTCTAGCACAGATACGCAGTATTTT. As protein: CASSFISSTDTQYF.

V is TRBV11-2 and J is TRBJ2-7; a possible D gene is TRBD2 (6 bases). The length of the CDR3 is 12 residues. Between the trimmed V and J ends, which lost 1 base and 7 bases, there was a span of 8 bases. In germline, CDR1 is SGHAT, CDR2 FQNNGV. The CDR3 sequence: CASSLAGGEQYF. The CDR3 coding sequence is TGTGCCAGCAGCTTAGCAGGAGGGGAGCAGTACTTC.

This clone was seen a few times. V is TRBV6-1 and J is TRBJ2-3, with D possibly matching TRBD2 (5 bases). Looked up from germline, CDR1 is MNHNS and CDR2 is SASEGT. V was trimmed by 2 bases and J by 1 base, leaving 10 bases between them. The CDR3 is made up of 15 amino acids. The CDR3 DNA follows: TGTGCCAGCAGTGAACAAGCCGGGGGCACAGATACGCAGTATTTT. Translation gives CASSEQAGGTDTQYF.

As concerns this clone: Other DNA sequences in the sample encode the same CDR3. This rearrangement joins TRBV27 to TRBJ2-1; D unresolved. The germline V and J ends were trimmed by 2 bases and 4 bases, with 12 bases remaining between them. Germline V gives CDR1 MNHEY, CDR2 SMNVEV (reference sequence). The CDR3 consists of 15 residues. This CDR3 reads CASSLGQALYNEQFF. In DNA form, the CDR3 reads TGTGCCAGCAGTTTAGGCCAGGCCCTATACAATGAGCAGTTCTTC.

This clone has a single count. CDR3 in DNA: TGTGCCAGCAGTGTGTCAATTAACTATGGCTACACCTTC. Its translation is CASSVSINYGYTF. V gene TRBV2 combines with J gene TRBJ1-2; D not resolved. V was cut by 4 bases and J by 1 base, with 7 bases left in between. CDR3 length equals 13 residues. The V gene's germline CDR1 is SNHLY and CDR2 FYNNEI.